The entry that follows covers one TCR beta chain sequence. Its target is unknown. The data are from a study of T-cell memory formation after mild COVID-19. The study's findings and limits: Contracting CD4+ clones lay largely in CM and EM, with CD8+ ones residing in EMRA. Cross-reactive memory seemingly joined, as some responding clones were found in pre-infection memory. Second-wave clones reaching peak frequency on day 37 lacked confirmed SARS-CoV-2 specificity.

A 5'RACE reaction primed in the constant segment made cDNA libraries of TCR alpha and TCR beta, and these carried sample barcodes and UMIs. TCRdb reanalysed the 5' RACE reads using MiXCR and keeps one entry per CDR3 protein. The data hold approximately 430,000 distinct CDR3 sequences, with more than 20% observed a single time. The germline CDR1 and CDR2 sequences are SGHTA and FQGNSA. V lost 1 base to trimming and J lost 0 bases, with 14 bases between them. This CDR3 is 17 amino acids long. The sequencing input was PBMCs or a T cell subset sorted from them (not recorded which). The origin of this receptor is an adult woman who had mild COVID-19 (a few samples of this study predate the infection). Cell type and time point are not known. The J gene is TRBJ2-3, the V gene TRBV7-2; no reliable D call. CDR3 amino acids: CASSLESRAASTDTQYF. CDR3 nucleotide sequence: TGTGCCAGCAGCTTAGAAAGTCGCGCCGCTAGCACAGATACGCAGTATTTT.